The source of this TCR beta chain is a study of identical twins. Study observations and caveats: Within twin pairs, the out-of-frame alpha sequences they shared showed excess low generation probability. Conclusions were based on cross-sectional statistical analysis, without following the same donors.

TCRdb used MiXCR to reprocess the 5' RACE reads, holding one entry per CDR3 protein. The sample yields around 490,000 distinct CDR3 sequences, about 16% seen once. About this clonotype: Its antigen remains unidentified.

Trimming took off 5 bases at V and 4 bases at J, with 10 bases between the two ends. The germline V gene has CDR1 SEHNR and CDR2 FQNEAQ (reference sequence). This CDR3 has 13 amino acids. The same specimen was also included in a second study, on yellow fever vaccine responses in identical twins. From that report: Twins' vaccine T cell response reportedly gave the appearance of partial convergence and partial personalization.

The chain joins TRBV7-9 to TRBJ2-3, with D uncertain. The TCR was taken from a woman aged 18-29 years in good health. Material for sequencing was CD4+ T cells sorted from blood. In DNA form, the CDR3 reads TGTGCCAGCAGCCGGGTTGGGGCAGATACGCAGTATTTT. Residues: CASSRVGADTQYF.